This T cell receptor beta chain was captured by sequencing in a study of Tregs in tolerant kidney transplant recipients. Study outcomes and limitations: Nucleotide sequences could not be compared across some patients' samples due to primer changes. Expanding Tregs on activated donor B cells appeared to best identify donor-specific TCRbeta clones. Biological reproducibility was not directly addressed, but technical replication error appeared minimal.

The germline gives CDR1 SQVTM, CDR2 ANQGSEA. The CDR3 is 11 residues long. Unstimulated Tregs (CD4+CD25+CD127-) and CD4+CD25- non-Tregs were sorted from PBMCs. Method: immunoSEQ multiplex PCR; TCRdb's copy keeps in-frame clones and lacks some. This table holds roughly 80,000 clones, approximately 90% found once. Note on this clone: The target antigen is unknown.

This chain connects TRBV29-1 to TRBJ1-1; D perhaps matches TRBD1 (5 bases). The sequence was collected from a human donor who received a combined kidney and bone marrow transplant. The sample here was Tregs from blood, taken before the transplant. The chain's CDR3 is CSAQPGREAFF. CDR3 nucleotide sequence: TGCAGTGCCCAACCGGGACGTGAAGCTTTCTTT.